In its sample, the clone carrying this T cell receptor beta chain was seen once. The antigen remains unidentified. The sample belongs to a study of T cell responses to AZD1222 COVID-19 vaccine. General study findings and limits: Repertoire sampling occurred only after the peak T cell response.

The protocol was immunoSEQ multiplex PCR, while the TCRdb copy is restricted to in-frame clones and leaves out a portion. The sample consists of some 130,000 clones, roughly 90% of them appearing once. V was clipped by 0 bases and J by 4 bases, with 10 bases between them. There are 15 residues in the CDR3. Germline V gene lookup returns CDR1 SGHTA and CDR2 FQGTGA. The source is an adult who received the AZD1222 COVID-19 vaccine. The material sequenced was peripheral blood, taken 28 days after the second AZD1222 dose. The gene calls are TRBV7-3 and TRBJ2-1; no clear D gene. CDR3 nucleotide sequence: TGTGCCAGCAGCTTAACCCGGACGACGTACAATGAGCAGTTCTTC. This translates into CASSLTRTTYNEQFF.